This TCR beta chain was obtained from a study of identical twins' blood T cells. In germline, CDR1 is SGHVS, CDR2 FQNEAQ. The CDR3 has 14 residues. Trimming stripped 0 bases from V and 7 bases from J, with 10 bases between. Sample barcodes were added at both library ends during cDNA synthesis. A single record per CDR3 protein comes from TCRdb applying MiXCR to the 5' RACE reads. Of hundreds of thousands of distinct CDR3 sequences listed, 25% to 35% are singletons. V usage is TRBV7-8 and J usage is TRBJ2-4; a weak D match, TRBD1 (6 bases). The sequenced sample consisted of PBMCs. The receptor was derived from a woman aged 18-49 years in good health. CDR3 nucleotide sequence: TGTGCCAGCAGCTTAGCAACAGGGTTTAACATTCAGTACTTC. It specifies CASSLATGFNIQYF.